This passage covers 19 T cell receptor beta chains from one sample sequenced in a study of blood T cell repertoires in COVID-19. Clones were read by immunoSEQ multiplex PCR, and TCRdb kept only the in-frame ones, dropping some. The sample holds 250,000 to 350,000 clones, approximately 91% seen once. Specimen: peripheral blood. These receptors came from a woman in her fifties or sixties with acute or convalescent COVID-19.

The rearrangement uses TRBV28 and TRBJ2-6; the match to TRBD2 covers 8 bases. Unmatched junction bases numbered 3, after V lost 5 bases and J lost 0 bases. CDR3 length: 16 amino acids. Germline loops: CDR1 MDHEN, CDR2 SYDVKM. The CDR3 is CASSPGTSSGANVLTF. The CDR3, as DNA: TGTGCCAGCAGTCCCGGGACTAGCTCTGGGGCCAACGTCCTGACTTTC. Complete variable domain (other parts from reference TRBV28 and TRBJ2-6): DVKVTQSSRYLVKRTGEKVFLECVQDMDHENMFWYRQDPGLGLRLIYFSYDVKMKEKGDIPEGYSVSREKKERFSLILESASTNQTSMYLCASSPGTSSGANVLTFGAGSRLTVL.

This clone was counted between two and nine times. This chain links TRBV5-1 with TRBJ1-4; no clear D. V was pared by 0 bases and J by 8 bases, with 14 bases between. Germline-derived CDR1 and CDR2 are SGHRS and YFSETQ. This CDR3 spans 15 amino acids. The CDR3 loop is CASSLAPTAGEKLFF. Here the CDR3 DNA reads TGCGCCAGCAGCTTGGCCCCCACGGCGGGGGAAAAACTGTTTTTT. Looking up the rest from reference TRBV5-1 and TRBJ1-4 gives the full variable domain: KAGVTQTPRYLIKTRGQQVTLSCSPISGHRSVSWYQQTPGQGLQFLFEYFSETQRNKGNFPGRFSGRQFSNSRSEMNVSTLELGDSALYLCASSLAPTAGEKLFFGSGTQLSVL.

V gene TRBV28 combines with J gene TRBJ2-1, with 8 bases fitting TRBD2. Unmatched junction bases numbered 7, after V lost 6 bases and J lost 6 bases. The CDR3 sequence is 14 residues long. Germline CDR1 reads MDHEN; CDR2 reads SYDVKM. The CDR3 DNA reads TGTGCCAGCAGCAAAAGCGGGAGCTTCAATGAGCAGTTCTTC. Its translation: CASSKSGSFNEQFF.

The chain employs TRBV21-1 and TRBJ1-1; the table's D call TRBD1 went unverified against the DNA. TRBV21-1 counts as a pseudogene. The CDR3 length is 15 residues. The CDR3 region has the DNA TGTGCCAGCAGCAGACGGGACAGGGGGCGTAAGGATACTTTCTTT. Protein: CASSRRDRGRKDTFF.

This chain uses TRBV19 with TRBJ2-2; 9 nucleotides match TRBD2. This CDR3 spans 15 amino acids. Germline CDR1 and CDR2: LNHDA and SQIVND (reference sequence). J gave up 5 bases and V 3 bases, and 4 bases lay outside the gene matches. In DNA form, the CDR3 reads TGTGCCAGTAGTATGTATCTAGCGGGAACCGGGGAGCTGTTTTTT. Its protein product is CASSMYLAGTGELFF.

This clone has a handful of counts. The genes are TRBV15 and TRBJ2-2; TRBD2 is a possible D gene (7 bases). Trimming removed 9 bases at V and 6 bases at J, with 20 bases between. Per germline, CDR1 LNHNV and CDR2 YYDKDF (reference sequence). The CDR3 consists of 15 residues. The CDR3 is CATRRGGGGAGELFF. As DNA, the CDR3 is TGTGCCACGCGAAGAGGAGGGGGAGGGGCCGGGGAGCTGTTTTTT.

This clone was seen just once. This chain uses TRBV10-3 with TRBJ2-3; D uncertain. The CDR3 length is 11 residues. V was shortened by 6 bases and J by 6 bases, with 7 bases between the two germline ends. From germline, CDR1 is ENHRY and CDR2 SYGVKD. The CDR3: CAISTSDTQYF. The CDR3 nucleotides are TGTGCCATCAGCACAAGTGATACGCAGTATTTT.

This chain connects TRBV5-3 to TRBJ2-1, with unresolved D. TRBV5-3 is classed as an ORF, of uncertain function. CDR3 size: 11 residues. V was clipped by 1 base and J by 8 bases, with 4 bases between them. CDR3 DNA sequence: TGTGCCAGAAGCTTGTCGGATGAGCAGTTCTTC. Its translation: CARSLSDEQFF.

V usage is TRBV10-1 and J usage is TRBJ1-2; a possible D gene is TRBD1 (6 bases). The CDR3 totals 11 residues. CDR1 WNHNN and CDR2 SYGVQD come from the germline V gene (reference sequence). The CDR3 DNA reads TGCGCAAAGGGGGTGGGCTATGGCTACACCTTC. Amino acids: CAKGVGYGYTF.

The chain couples TRBV4-3 to TRBJ2-5; tentatively, D is TRBD1 (6 bases). With 4 bases removed from V and 1 base from J, the gap between germline ends came to 10 bases. CDR3 size: 14 residues. Germline CDR1 LGHNA, CDR2 YSLEER. The CDR3 sequence is CASSPGAAQETQYF. In DNA, the CDR3 is TGCGCCAGCAGCCCAGGGGCGGCCCAAGAGACCCAGTACTTC.

This clone came up a few times. The chain links TRBV27 to TRBJ1-4; maybe TRBD1 (6 bases). The CDR3 extends over 15 amino acids. CDR1 and CDR2 (germline): MNHEY, SMNVEV (reference sequence). V lost 0 bases, J lost 10 bases, and 15 bases lay in between. CDR3 bases: TGTGCCAGCAGTTTATCGGTCACAGGGCAAGGAAAACTGTTTTTT. Its translation: CASSLSVTGQGKLFF.

V is TRBV3-1 (or the pseudogene TRBV3-2) and J is TRBJ2-7; D not resolved. This CDR3 is 14 amino acids long. Trimming took off 1 base at V and 3 bases at J, with 10 bases between the two ends. Germline CDR1 reads LGHDT; CDR2 reads YNNKEL (reference sequence). The CDR3 sequence is CASSQGSHSYEQYF. In DNA, the CDR3 is TGTGCCAGCAGCCAAGGCTCACACAGCTACGAGCAGTACTTC.

CDR3: CASSLGLAAGELFF. CDR3 DNA: TGTGCCAGCAGCTTAGGACTAGCGGCCGGGGAGCTGTTTTTT. This chain links TRBV7-9 with TRBJ2-2, with TRBD2 matching over 9 bases. The CDR3 runs 14 residues. The germline CDR1 and CDR2 sequences are SEHNR and FQNEAQ (reference sequence). The ends lost 1 base at V and 6 bases at J; junction bases unmatched: 0. Together with reference TRBV7-9 and TRBJ2-2, the CDR3 gives the full variable domain: DTGVSQNPRHKITKRGQNVTFRCDPISEHNRLYWYRQTLGQGPEFLTYFQNEAQLEKSRLLSDRFSAERPKGSFSTLEIQRTEQGDSAMYLCASSLGLAAGELFFGEGSRLTVL.

The chain has TRBV7-2 and TRBJ2-7, with 10 bases fitting TRBD2. The germline V gene has CDR1 SGHTA and CDR2 FQGNSA. CDR3 length: 14 residues. Unmatched junction bases numbered 3, after V lost 1 base and J lost 6 bases. The DNA of the CDR3 is TGTGCCAGCAGCTTAGAGCGGGAGGGTCTCGAGCAGTACTTC. Translated: CASSLEREGLEQYF.

A note on this clone: The same CDR3 is also encoded by other DNA sequences in this sample. The chain is built from TRBV6-2 or TRBV6-3 and TRBJ2-7; D perhaps matches TRBD1 (6 bases). Germline-derived CDR1 and CDR2 are MNHEY and SVGEGT. V dropped 5 bases and J dropped 1 base, with 6 bases sitting between them. The CDR3 totals 12 residues. In nucleotides, the CDR3 is TGTGCCAGCAGTCAGGGGTCCTACGAGCAGTACTTC. It codes for CASSQGSYEQYF.

This clone was recorded once. J is TRBJ1-3 and V is TRBV19, with 7 nucleotides matching TRBD1. This CDR3 comprises 15 residues. The ends lost 8 bases at V and 2 bases at J; junction bases unmatched: 9. Germline V gene lookup returns CDR1 LNHDA and CDR2 SQIVND (reference sequence). CDR3 DNA: TGTGCCAGTCAATACCCACAGGGGACTGGAAACACCATATATTTT. Protein: CASQYPQGTGNTIYF.

The chain uses TRBV30 and TRBJ1-4; 8 nucleotides match TRBD1. Germline V gene lookup returns CDR1 GTSNPN and CDR2 SVGIG (reference sequence). The trim removed 1 base at V and 7 bases at J, leaving 8 bases unmatched. The CDR3 runs to 15 residues. The CDR3 nucleotides read TGTGCCTGGAGTGGTTACCAGGGGGCGGGTGAAAAACTGTTTTTT. Protein sequence: CAWSGYQGAGEKLFF.

V gene TRBV6-1 combines with J gene TRBJ1-6; D is ambiguous. Germline lookup yields CDR1 MNHNS and CDR2 SASEGT. The CDR3 is made up of 15 amino acids. V was pared by 2 bases and J by 7 bases, with 12 bases between. CDR3 DNA sequence: TGTGCCAGCAGTGAAAGAGGGCTTGGGAATTCACCCCTCCACTTT. This sequence encodes CASSERGLGNSPLHF.

Only a few counts were recorded for this clone. This chain joins TRBV4-2 and TRBJ1-1; tentatively, D is TRBD1 (6 bases). Trimming took off 0 bases at V and 1 base at J, with 15 bases between the two ends. Germline V lookup: CDR1 LGHNA, CDR2 YNFKEQ. The CDR3 covers 17 residues. In DNA form, the CDR3 reads TGTGCCAGCAGCCAAGAGAGTCTTCAGGGGAGGAACACTGAAGCTTTCTTT. This gives the protein CASSQESLQGRNTEAFF.